This entry concerns a single TCR beta chain. The antigen remains unidentified. This CDR3 is 16 amino acids long. V gave up 3 bases and J gave up 3 bases, with 12 bases separating them. Per germline, CDR1 MNHEY and CDR2 SMNVEV (reference sequence). The data originate from a study of identical twins. Whole-study results and caveats: Rather than following the same donors, the conclusions depended on cross-sectional statistical analysis. Where out-of-frame alpha sequences were twin-shared, they showed excess low generation probability. For monozygotic twins, models underestimated out-of-frame TCR alpha sharing.

The cDNA had a unique molecular identifier and a template-switch universal primer site. Each CDR3 protein gets one entry after TCRdb re-called the 5' RACE reads with MiXCR. The sample lists about 1.7 million distinct CDR3 sequences, around 33% occurring once. This chain links TRBV27 with TRBJ2-6, with D perhaps TRBD2 (6 bases). The receptor's source is a newborn girl in good health. Input material: cord blood. The CDR3 here is CASSFGTGVGANVLTF. CDR3 nucleotides: TGTGCCAGCAGTTTTGGGACGGGGGTTGGGGCCAACGTCCTGACTTTC.